This T cell receptor beta chain is from a study of blood T cell repertoires in COVID-19. Study-wide background: Samples came from the United States, Italy and Spain, spanning acute and convalescent COVID-19. In each case, the material was cDNA or gDNA derived from T cells, B-cell-depleted T cells, or PBMCs.

TCRdb's copy holds only in-frame clones and misses some; the assay was immunoSEQ multiplex PCR. The sample records some 50,000 clones, roughly 86% being singletons. Germline CDR1 and CDR2: SNHLY and FYNNEI. Trimming at V came to 8 bases and at J to 6 bases, leaving 6 bases not matched to a gene. The CDR3 covers 12 residues. The receptor was derived from a woman aged 45-60 years who had recovered from COVID-19. J is TRBJ1-2 and V is TRBV2; TRBD1 aligns across 7 bases. The sample was PBMCs or T cells enriched from blood (not recorded which). The CDR3 region is CASPQGRHGYTF. The CDR3 DNA reads as TGTGCCAGCCCACAGGGGAGGCATGGCTACACCTTC.